The clone carrying this TCR beta chain occurred many times. As yet, its antigen is unknown. The sample comes from a study of metastatic and nonmetastatic thyroid tumors. Across the study: Comparison of repertoires was carried out across blood and tumor or nodule tissue from malignant and benign thyroid patients. Overall study results and limits: Significantly greater TCR beta diversity was reportedly found in malignant thyroid tumors than in benign nodules (in blood and tumor).

The CDR3 sequence is 15 residues long. Trimming took 6 bases from V and 3 from J; bases not matched to a gene: 8. The germline CDR1 and CDR2 sequences are MNHNS and SASEGT. Every patient was untreated before thyroid surgery. Per the authors' pipeline: To classify distant metastasis in papillary thyroid cancer, a model was built from CDR3 differences across clinicopathological groups. Using MiXCR, TCRdb reanalyzed the PCR reads. These V and J calls are TCRdb output, not the study's own analysis. The repertoire holds thousands of clones, with about 19% as singletons. Sequencing was carried out using adjacent normal tissue. The gene calls are TRBV6-1 and TRBJ2-1, with 7 bases fitting TRBD2. This TCR was sampled from a male donor with papillary thyroid cancer or a benign thyroid nodule (not recorded which). Some clones in this sample may be carry-over from other donors' samples. For the CDR3, the DNA is TGTGCCAGCAGCGCCCCGGGGGGTGTCTACAATGAGCAGTTCTTC. The encoded protein is CASSAPGGVYNEQFF.